This T cell receptor (beta chain) was captured in a study of cytomegalovirus exposure and HLA in healthy donors. Turning to the study itself: Roughly 80 million unique TCRs from HLA-typed donors made up an early data release.

Researchers ran the PCR with 60 Vbeta and 13 Jbeta primers. Sequencing was performed with immunoSEQ multiplex PCR; in TCRdb, only in-frame clones are kept and a portion is missing. The table includes over 150,000 clones, roughly 86% detected once. This CDR3 has 15 amino acids. J gave up 6 bases and V 1 base, and 6 bases lay outside the gene matches. Germline V gene data show CDR1 as MDHEN and CDR2 as SYDVKM. This clone was detected once. Sequencing used PBMCs. The clonotype originates from a girl aged 5 to 17 in good health and CMV-seropositive. The chain recombines TRBV28 with TRBJ1-1, with 9 bases aligning to TRBD1. The chain's CDR3 is CASSLSTGGVAEAFF. CDR3 DNA sequence: TGTGCCAGCAGTTTATCGACAGGGGGAGTAGCTGAAGCTTTCTTT.